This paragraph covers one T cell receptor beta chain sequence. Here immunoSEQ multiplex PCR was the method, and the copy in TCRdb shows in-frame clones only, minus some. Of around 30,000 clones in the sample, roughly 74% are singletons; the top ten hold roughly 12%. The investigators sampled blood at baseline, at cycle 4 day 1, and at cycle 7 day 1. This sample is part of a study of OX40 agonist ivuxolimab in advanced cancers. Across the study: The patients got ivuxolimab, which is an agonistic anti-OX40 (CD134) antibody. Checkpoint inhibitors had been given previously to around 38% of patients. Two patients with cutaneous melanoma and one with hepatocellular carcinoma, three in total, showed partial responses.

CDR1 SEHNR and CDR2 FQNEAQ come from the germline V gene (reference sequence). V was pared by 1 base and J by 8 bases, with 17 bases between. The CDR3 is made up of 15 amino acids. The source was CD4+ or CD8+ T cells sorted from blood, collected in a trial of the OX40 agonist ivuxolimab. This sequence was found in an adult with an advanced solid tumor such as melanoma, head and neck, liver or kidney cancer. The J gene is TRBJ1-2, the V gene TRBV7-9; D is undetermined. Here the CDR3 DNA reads TGTGCCAGCAGCTTAGTCAAGGGCCCTCTGAGGGGCTACACCTTC. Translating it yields CASSLVKGPLRGYTF.